These 32 T cell receptor beta chains came from one sample sequenced in a study of blood T cell repertoires in COVID-19. Assay used: immunoSEQ multiplex PCR; TCRdb lists only in-frame clones, some missing. The sample lists over 450,000 clones; roughly nine tenths were seen once. Sequencing was performed on peripheral blood. These receptors came from a woman aged 50 to 65 with COVID-19, enrolled during active disease.

The chain employs TRBV12-5 and TRBJ2-1, with D tentatively TRBD2 (5 bases). V was pared by 5 bases and J by 11 bases, with 19 bases between. The CDR3 has 14 residues. Germline V gene sequence: CDR1 LGHNT, CDR2 FRNRAP. The CDR3 DNA is TGTGCTAGTGGTCCGATACTAGTCTGGGGAAAGCAGTTCTTC. As protein: CASGPILVWGKQFF. Looking up the rest from reference TRBV12-5 and TRBJ2-1 gives the full variable domain: DARVTQTPRHKVTEMGQEVTMRCQPILGHNTVFWYRQTMMQGLELLAYFRNRAPLDDSGMPKDRFSAEMPDATLATLKIQPSEPRDSAVYFCASGPILVWGKQFFGPGTRLTVL.

The V gene is TRBV6-2 or TRBV6-3, the J gene TRBJ2-7, with D possibly being TRBD1 (6 bases). Germline V lookup: CDR1 MNHEY, CDR2 SVGEGT. V was clipped by 3 bases and J by 0 bases, with 12 bases between them. The CDR3 sequence is 15 residues long. Written as DNA, the CDR3 is TGTGCCAGCAGTTATAGTGGGGGCCCCTCCTACGAGCAGTACTTC. Translating it yields CASSYSGGPSYEQYF.

The rearrangement links TRBV3-1 (or the pseudogene TRBV3-2) to TRBJ1-4; D perhaps matches TRBD1 (5 bases). Per germline, CDR1 LGHDT and CDR2 YNNKEL (reference sequence). The CDR3 contains 16 residues. Deletions cut 4 bases from V and 4 bases from J, with 16 bases between. DNA of the CDR3: TGTGCCAGCAGCCCCAGATCTGGGGGAGGTAATGAAAAACTGTTTTTT. Its translation: CASSPRSGGGNEKLFF.

V is TRBV11-2 and J is TRBJ1-1; no clear D. The CDR3 extends over 12 amino acids. Between the trimmed V and J ends, which lost 4 bases and 0 bases, there was a span of 3 bases. The V gene's germline CDR1 is SGHAT and CDR2 FQNNGV. This chain's CDR3 is CASSSVNTEAFF. CDR3 DNA: TGTGCCAGCAGCTCAGTGAACACTGAAGCTTTCTTT.

The chain employs TRBV12-5 and TRBJ1-4; D is undetermined. The CDR3 consists of 16 residues. Deletions cut 1 base from V and 3 bases from J, with 12 bases between. Germline V gives CDR1 LGHNT, CDR2 FRNRAP. The CDR3 loop is CASGLAGWSANEKLFF. CDR3 DNA: TGTGCTAGTGGTTTGGCGGGGTGGTCGGCTAATGAAAAACTGTTTTTT.

This clone occurred once. The CDR3 bases are TGTGCCAGCAGCCTAGATATAAATGAAAAACTGTTTTTT. Encoded protein: CASSLDINEKLFF. V is TRBV7-9 and J is TRBJ1-4, with D uncertain. CDR3 length: 13 residues. Germline V CDR1 and CDR2: SEHNR, FQNEAQ (reference sequence). V shed 5 bases and J shed 5 bases, with 9 bases lying between them.

The rearrangement links TRBV19 to TRBJ2-3, with D perhaps TRBD2 (6 bases). This CDR3 has 13 amino acids. With 6 bases removed from V and 2 bases from J, the gap between germline ends came to 9 bases. Germline values: CDR1 LNHDA, CDR2 SQIVND (reference sequence). CDR3 sequence (DNA): TGTGCCAGTAGGGCGGGGACCACAGATACGCAGTATTTT. It is translated as CASRAGTTDTQYF.

This chain links TRBV4-2 with TRBJ2-3, with 11 positions matching TRBD2. This CDR3 spans 17 amino acids. The junction had 5 bases not matched to a gene; V was cut back by 1 base and J by 2 bases. The germline V gene has CDR1 LGHNA and CDR2 YNFKEQ. This CDR3 is CASSQVTSGATTDTQYF. CDR3 DNA: TGTGCCAGCAGCCAAGTGACTAGCGGGGCTACCACAGATACGCAGTATTTT.

V is TRBV10-1 and J is TRBJ1-3, with TRBD1 as a possible D gene (5 bases). Germline lookup yields CDR1 WNHNN and CDR2 SYGVQD (reference sequence). CDR3 length equals 19 residues. Trimming stripped 8 bases from V and 0 bases from J, with 26 bases between. CDR3 residues: CASDKRRGCPDHSGNTIYF. In DNA, the CDR3 is TGCGCCAGCGACAAGAGGAGGGGCTGTCCCGATCACTCTGGAAACACCATATATTTT.

The V call is TRBV5-1, the J call TRBJ1-2, with TRBD1 as a possible D gene (5 bases). The germline V gene encodes CDR1 SGHRS and CDR2 YFSETQ. CDR3 length: 14 amino acids. The ends were cut back, 5 bases at V and 3 bases at J, with 14 bases in the middle. The CDR3 loop reads CASRHNPGDYGYTF. CDR3 nucleotide sequence: TGCGCCAGCAGGCATAACCCGGGGGACTATGGCTACACCTTC.

The chain recombines TRBV4-1 with TRBJ2-6; a possible D gene is TRBD1 (6 bases). The V end was cut by 3 bases, the J end by 1 base, with 16 bases between. This CDR3 region has 18 residues. The V gene's germline CDR1 is MGHRA and CDR2 YSYEKL. The CDR3: CASSQPGTTTSGANVLTF. CDR3 nucleotides: TGCGCCAGCAGCCAGCCCGGGACAACCACTTCTGGGGCCAACGTCCTGACTTTC.

The chain has TRBV27 and TRBJ1-4; TRBD1 matches at 8 bases. The CDR3 consists of 19 residues. Per the germline V gene, CDR1 is MNHEY and CDR2 is SMNVEV (reference sequence). The J segment lost 7 bases and the V segment lost 6 bases, leaving 22 bases of the junction unmatched. The CDR3 nucleotides read TGTGCCAGCAGGAACTCACCGGGACAGGATGTTCGTGGTACTGAAAAACTGTTTTTT. Protein: CASRNSPGQDVRGTEKLFF.

V is TRBV5-1 and J is TRBJ1-3, with D perhaps TRBD1 (5 bases). The CDR3 has 16 amino acids. The V gene's germline CDR1 is SGHRS and CDR2 YFSETQ. Trimming cost V 3 bases and J 0 bases, with 13 bases left between them. CDR3 coding DNA: TGCGCCAGCAGCTACGGACACCAAAGCTCTGGAAACACCATATATTTT. This gives the protein CASSYGHQSSGNTIYF.

The chain links TRBV6-6 to TRBJ2-7; TRBD1 might be the D (6 bases). Per the germline V gene, CDR1 is MNHNY and CDR2 is SVGAGI (reference sequence). CDR3 length: 13 residues. The V gene lost 4 bases and the J gene lost 5 bases, with 12 bases spanning the gap. CDR3 in amino acids: CASSLQGLHEQYF. CDR3 coding DNA: TGTGCCAGCAGTTTACAGGGTCTCCACGAGCAGTACTTC.

This chain uses TRBV5-1 with TRBJ2-7, with 10 positions matching TRBD1. The V gene's germline CDR1 is SGHRS and CDR2 YFSETQ. The CDR3 is 15 residues long. Unmatched junction bases numbered 3, after V lost 0 bases and J lost 3 bases. The CDR3 DNA reads TGCGCCAGCAGCTTGGAGCGGACAGGGGGCTACGAGCAGTACTTC. The encoded protein is CASSLERTGGYEQYF.

The chain couples TRBV6-1 to TRBJ2-1, with D uncertain. The CDR3 contains 13 residues. V lost 3 bases, J lost 6 bases, and 9 bases lay in between. CDR1 and CDR2 from the germline V gene are MNHNS and SASEGT. The DNA of the CDR3 is TGTGCCAGCAGTGATGGGCAGTCCAATGAGCAGTTCTTC. Amino acid sequence: CASSDGQSNEQFF.

This chain joins TRBV12-5 and TRBJ1-5, with TRBD1 identical over 7 bases. The CDR3 runs 14 residues. After removal of 6 bases from V and 1 base from J, the junction contained 3 bases not matched to a gene. Germline V lookup: CDR1 LGHNT, CDR2 FRNRAP. The CDR3 region is CASGTGQSNQPQHF. The CDR3 DNA reads TGTGCTAGTGGCACGGGACAGAGCAATCAGCCCCAGCATTTT.

A single count supports this clone. J is TRBJ1-2 and V is TRBV4-1; 11 nucleotides line up with TRBD1. V lost 0 bases to trimming and J lost 8 bases; unmatched junction nucleotides: 11. The CDR3 sequence is 17 residues long. Germline V lookup: CDR1 MGHRA, CDR2 YSYEKL. CDR3 sequence (DNA): TGCGCCAGCAGCCAAGAGGGGACAGGGGGTGGGAGTAGCGGCTACACCTTC. It yields the protein CASSQEGTGGGSSGYTF.

The sample holds a few counts of this clone. The rearrangement uses TRBV27 and TRBJ1-1, with unresolved D. Trimming removed 8 bases from V and 8 bases from J, with 18 bases in between. The CDR3 length is 13 residues. Germline V CDR1 and CDR2: MNHEY, SMNVEV (reference sequence). CDR3 region: CASGIGARREAFF. The CDR3 region has the DNA TGTGCCAGCGGAATAGGAGCACGCCGGGAAGCTTTCTTT.

The V and J genes are TRBV5-1 and TRBJ2-1; 7 bases align to TRBD2. CDR3 length: 14 residues. The junction had 7 bases not matched to a gene; V was cut back by 4 bases and J by 6 bases. Germline lookup yields CDR1 SGHRS and CDR2 YFSETQ. The CDR3 region has the DNA TGCGCCAGCAGCCGAGGACTAGTGGGCAATGAGCAGTTCTTC. It specifies CASSRGLVGNEQFF.

The chain couples TRBV27 to TRBJ1-1, with 12 bases that match TRBD1. The CDR3 totals 15 residues. Germline V CDR1 and CDR2: MNHEY, SMNVEV (reference sequence). After removal of 2 bases from V and 7 bases from J, the junction contained 5 bases not matched to a gene. In nucleotides, the CDR3 is TGTGCCAGCAGTTTAACGGGGACAGGGGGCATTGAAGCTTTCTTT. Translation: CASSLTGTGGIEAFF.

J is TRBJ2-2 and V is TRBV6-6, with TRBD1 identical over 9 bases. The V segment lost 4 bases and the J segment 3 bases; nucleotides outside the gene matches: 6. The CDR3 covers 16 residues. The germline V gene encodes CDR1 MNHNY and CDR2 SVGAGI (reference sequence). The CDR3 sequence: CASSSQGQGDTGELFF. Written as DNA, the CDR3 is TGTGCCAGCAGTTCCCAGGGACAGGGAGACACCGGGGAGCTGTTTTTT.

The chain is built from TRBV27 and TRBJ1-2; TRBD1 is a possible D gene (5 bases). The CDR3 length is 13 residues. CDR1 and CDR2 (germline): MNHEY, SMNVEV (reference sequence). Trimming stripped 4 bases from V and 2 bases from J, with 8 bases between. This chain's CDR3 is CASSSPGNYGYTF. CDR3 nucleotides: TGTGCCAGCAGTTCGCCAGGGAACTATGGCTACACCTTC.

CDR3 protein: CASSPRTGWHTEAFF. CDR3 nucleotides: TGTGCCAGCAGCCCCAGGACAGGTTGGCACACTGAAGCTTTCTTT. V is TRBV3-1 (or the pseudogene TRBV3-2) and J is TRBJ1-1; 7 bases are shared with TRBD1. Losses at the gene ends were 4 bases for V and 3 bases for J; bases not matched to a gene: 8. There are 15 residues in the CDR3. Germline CDR1 LGHDT, CDR2 YNNKEL (reference sequence).

The table lists this clone with a few counts. The gene calls are TRBV7-9 and TRBJ1-6; 7 bases line up with TRBD1. This CDR3 comprises 15 residues. With V trimmed by 1 base and J by 7 bases, 4 bases remained unmatched. Germline V gene sequence: CDR1 SEHNR, CDR2 FQNEAQ (reference sequence). The CDR3 is CASSLGQGENSPLHF. The CDR3 DNA is TGTGCCAGCAGCTTAGGACAGGGCGAAAATTCACCCCTCCACTTT. The full variable domain, with the rest looked up from reference TRBV7-9 and TRBJ1-6, is DTGVSQNPRHKITKRGQNVTFRCDPISEHNRLYWYRQTLGQGPEFLTYFQNEAQLEKSRLLSDRFSAERPKGSFSTLEIQRTEQGDSAMYLCASSLGQGENSPLHFGNGTRLTVT.

This clone was picked up one time. This chain connects TRBV5-1 to TRBJ2-5; 13 bases map to TRBD2. Trimming cost V 0 bases and J 1 base; bases outside gene matches: 0. This CDR3 region has 16 residues. Germline CDR1 is SGHRS and CDR2 is YFSETQ. CDR3 in DNA: TGCGCCAGCAGCTTGGGACTAGCGGGGGGCCAAGAGACCCAGTACTTC. This encodes CASSLGLAGGQETQYF.

The chain has TRBV19 and TRBJ1-5, with 7 bases identical to TRBD1. Germline V gives CDR1 LNHDA, CDR2 SQIVND (reference sequence). V gave up 5 bases and J gave up 0 bases; unmatched junction bases: 13. The CDR3 loop spans 18 amino acids. The CDR3 loop is CASSLSIGTDLSNQPQHF. For the CDR3, the DNA is TGTGCCAGTAGTCTCTCAATCGGGACAGACCTTAGCAATCAGCCCCAGCATTTT.

V and J are TRBV5-1 and TRBJ1-1, with unresolved D. The CDR3 length is 15 residues. The V end was cut by 6 bases, the J end by 0 bases, with 15 bases between. The germline V gene encodes CDR1 SGHRS and CDR2 YFSETQ. The CDR3 coding sequence is TGCGCCAGCAAAGACGGAGGGAACATGAACACTGAAGCTTTCTTT. Its translation is CASKDGGNMNTEAFF.

This clone was detected once. The genes are TRBV13 and TRBJ2-2; D is possibly TRBD1 (6 bases). The V end was cut by 10 bases, the J end by 4 bases, with 16 bases between. The CDR3 spans 14 residues. CDR1 and CDR2 from the germline V gene are PRHDT and FYEKMQ (reference sequence). The CDR3 spells CATPGHYLTGELFF. The CDR3, as DNA: TGTGCCACTCCGGGACACTACCTCACCGGGGAGCTGTTTTTT.

The chain joins TRBV9 to TRBJ2-5, with 9 bases lining up with TRBD2. CDR1 SGDLS and CDR2 YYNGEE come from the germline V gene. V gave up 0 bases and J gave up 2 bases; unmatched junction bases: 2. This CDR3 has 15 residues. CDR3 DNA: TGTGCCAGCAGCGTAGGGACTAGCGTTCAAGAGACCCAGTACTTC. Its translation: CASSVGTSVQETQYF.

This chain joins TRBV30 and TRBJ2-7; the D is unclear. Germline lookup yields CDR1 GTSNPN and CDR2 SVGIG (reference sequence). CDR3 length: 11 residues. V lost 2 bases and J 5 bases, leaving 7 bases between the germline ends. The DNA of the CDR3 is TGTGCCTGGAGTACCCGGGACGAGCAGTACTTC. Protein: CAWSTRDEQYF.

This chain uses TRBV3-1 (or the pseudogene TRBV3-2) with TRBJ2-3; D call uncertain. V was trimmed by 4 bases and J by 4 bases, leaving 9 bases between them. The CDR3 contains 13 residues. Per the germline V gene, CDR1 is LGHDT and CDR2 is YNNKEL (reference sequence). CDR3 sequence reads: CASSPINSDTQYF. The DNA for the CDR3 is TGTGCCAGCAGCCCCATAAACTCAGATACGCAGTATTTT.